These 6 T cell receptor beta chains came from one sample sequenced in a study of shared clonotypes between healthy human individuals. Only in-frame clones appear in the TCRdb table, and some are missing; sequencing was by immunoSEQ multiplex PCR. Among 1.5 million to 1.9 million clones, 95% to 99% were seen once, and the ten largest hold 0.4% to 0.45%. The specimen was naive CD4+ T cells sorted from blood. Subset meaning: CD45RA+ positively selected. These receptors came from a man younger than 40 in good health.

In DNA form, the CDR3 reads TGTGCCAGCAGCTTGATGGTGGGTACGAACACCGGGGAGCTGTTTTTT. Translating it yields CASSLMVGTNTGELFF. This chain connects TRBV5-8 to TRBJ2-2, with D unresolved. Germline loops: CDR1 SGHTS, CDR2 YDEGEE. The germline V and J ends were trimmed by 1 base and 0 bases, with 10 bases remaining between them. The CDR3 has 16 amino acids.

The chain uses TRBV2 and TRBJ1-4, with D tentatively TRBD1 (5 bases). The CDR3 length is 15 residues. Germline CDR1 SNHLY, CDR2 FYNNEI. Deletions cut 4 bases from V and 3 bases from J, with 12 bases between. CDR3 sequence reads: CASSVLRQSNEKLFF. The CDR3 DNA follows: TGTGCCAGCAGTGTTTTGAGACAGTCTAATGAAAAACTGTTTTTT.

The V gene is TRBV7-9, the J gene TRBJ2-1, with D uncertain. The CDR3 sequence is 10 residues long. From germline, CDR1 is SEHNR and CDR2 FQNEAQ (reference sequence). The V end was cut by 5 bases, the J end by 7 bases, with 3 bases between. CDR3 coding DNA: TGTGCCAGCAGCCAGAATGAGCAGTTCTTC. Encoded protein: CASSQNEQFF.

The chain recombines TRBV5-5 with TRBJ1-3; D perhaps matches TRBD1 (5 bases). The germline V and J ends were trimmed by 4 bases and 1 base, with 12 bases remaining between them. CDR3 length equals 15 residues. Germline V lookup: CDR1 SGHKS, CDR2 YYEKEE (reference sequence). This chain's CDR3 is CASSPGRASGNTIYF. Written as DNA, the CDR3 is TGTGCCAGCAGCCCAGGGAGAGCGTCTGGAAACACCATATATTTT.

The J gene is TRBJ2-5, the V gene TRBV19; 7 bases align to TRBD1. V trimming: 5 bases; J trimming: 9 bases; junction bases outside the gene matches: 18. This CDR3 comprises 16 residues. Germline CDR1 is LNHDA and CDR2 is SQIVND (reference sequence). The CDR3 loop is CASSAQGTLNPGSQYF. The CDR3 coding sequence is TGTGCCAGTAGTGCACAGGGGACCCTCAACCCAGGGTCCCAGTACTTC. The variable domain in full, completed from reference TRBV19 and TRBJ2-5, reads DGGITQSPKYLFRKEGQNVTLSCEQNLNHDAMYWYRQDPGQGLRLIYYSQIVNDFQKGDIAEGYSVSREKKESFPLTVTSAQKNPTAFYLCASSAQGTLNPGSQYFGPGTRLLVL.

This sequence joins TRBV5-4 and TRBJ2-7; 9 bases fit TRBD1. Germline CDR1 and CDR2: SGHNT and YYREEE (reference sequence). This CDR3 has 14 residues. V lost 3 bases and J lost 5; bases outside the gene matches: 6. CDR3 loop: CASSSGTGSNEQYF. CDR3 nucleotide sequence: TGTGCCAGCAGCTCCGGGACAGGGTCTAACGAGCAGTACTTC.